One sample yielded the 23 T cell receptor beta chains listed below, sequenced in a study of OX40 agonist ivuxolimab in advanced cancers. Measured with immunoSEQ multiplex PCR; TCRdb has only the in-frame clones, and not every one. The sample holds some 99,000 clones; around 90% are singletons and the top ten take under 2%. This specimen consisted of CD4+ or CD8+ T cells sorted from blood, obtained in a trial of the OX40 agonist ivuxolimab. Receptor source: an adult with an advanced solid tumor such as melanoma, head and neck, liver or kidney cancer.

The chain is built from TRBV19 and TRBJ1-2; possibly TRBD1 for D (5 bases). V dropped 3 bases and J dropped 5 bases, with 13 bases sitting between them. Germline values: CDR1 LNHDA, CDR2 SQIVND (reference sequence). The CDR3 loop spans 14 amino acids. The CDR3 protein is CASSIGAEAYGYTF. The DNA of the CDR3 is TGTGCCAGTAGTATTGGGGCAGAGGCATATGGCTACACCTTC.

The genes are TRBV29-1 and TRBJ1-1; D remains ambiguous. The CDR3 is made up of 11 amino acids. CDR1 is SQVTM and CDR2 is ANQGSEA in the germline V gene. With 4 bases removed from V and 5 bases from J, the gap between germline ends came to 8 bases. The CDR3 region is CSVAFETEAFF. In nucleotides, the CDR3 is TGCAGCGTTGCTTTTGAAACTGAAGCTTTCTTT.

The V gene is TRBV4-3, the J gene TRBJ1-2; TRBD1 aligns across 8 bases. This CDR3 has 18 amino acids. J gave up 7 bases and V 5 bases, and 21 bases lay outside the gene matches. Looked up from germline, CDR1 is LGHNA and CDR2 is YSLEER. Written as DNA, the CDR3 is TGCGCCAGCAGCTTCCACTCATCCACCGGACAGGGCGAGGGTGGCTACACCTTC. It encodes CASSFHSSTGQGEGGYTF.

J is TRBJ2-3 and V is TRBV27; D not certain. Germline loops: CDR1 MNHEY, CDR2 SMNVEV (reference sequence). The germline V and J ends were trimmed by 5 bases and 6 bases, with 12 bases remaining between them. The CDR3 has 13 amino acids. Written as DNA, the CDR3 is TGTGCCAGCAGTACCCGACCTGGGGATACGCAGTATTTT. It codes for CASSTRPGDTQYF.

This chain connects TRBV5-1 to TRBJ2-1, with TRBD2 matching 9 bases. V dropped 0 bases and J dropped 5; count of bases not matched to a gene: 9. Germline V lookup: CDR1 SGHRS, CDR2 YFSETQ. The length of the CDR3 is 17 residues. The CDR3 DNA sequence: TGCGCCAGCAGCTTGGCCCGGGGACTAGCTTATAACAATGAGCAGTTCTTC. This gives the protein CASSLARGLAYNNEQFF.

The chain couples TRBV7-5 to TRBJ2-7; the table's D call, TRBD2, has no DNA check behind it. TRBV7-5 is recorded as a pseudogene. CDR3 length: 15 amino acids. This CDR3 is CARSRIRAGGYEQYF. CDR3 bases: TGTGCCAGAAGCCGCATTAGGGCGGGAGGCTACGAGCAGTACTTC.

The chain combines TRBV2 with TRBJ2-1; 7 bases map to TRBD2. The CDR3 extends over 15 amino acids. V dropped 2 bases and J dropped 5; count of bases not matched to a gene: 6. CDR1 is SNHLY and CDR2 is FYNNEI in the germline V gene. CDR3 nucleotide sequence: TGTGCCAGCAGTGAATCTCGGGGAGGGAACAATGAGCAGTTCTTC. Translating gives CASSESRGGNNEQFF.

This clone was seen just once. The chain recombines TRBV4-3 with TRBJ1-5; no reliable D call. Germline V gene lookup returns CDR1 LGHNA and CDR2 YSLEER. With 0 bases removed from V and 4 bases from J, the gap between germline ends came to 10 bases. This CDR3 region has 15 residues. The CDR3 loop is CASSQEAGNNQPQHF. Here the CDR3 DNA reads TGCGCCAGCAGCCAAGAAGCAGGAAATAATCAGCCCCAGCATTTT.

The chain joins TRBV15 to TRBJ1-4; no clear D gene. Germline CDR1 and CDR2: LNHNV and YYDKDF (reference sequence). There are 16 residues in the CDR3. Between the trimmed V and J ends, which lost 1 base and 8 bases, there was a span of 17 bases. CDR3 residues: CATSRASHRMGEKLFF. The CDR3 DNA reads TGTGCCACCAGCAGAGCCTCCCACCGAATGGGGGAAAAACTGTTTTTT.

The chain uses TRBV7-8 and TRBJ1-1, with unresolved D. The CDR3 runs 14 residues. Trimming cost V 1 base and J 3 bases, with 9 bases left between them. CDR1 and CDR2 from the germline V gene are SGHVS and FQNEAQ. The CDR3 bases are TGTGCCAGCAGCTTAGACAGAGAATACACTGAAGCTTTCTTT. Its translation is CASSLDREYTEAFF.

This clone was seen once. V is TRBV9 and J is TRBJ2-3, with TRBD1 as a possible D gene (6 bases). The ends were cut back, 4 bases at V and 6 bases at J, with 15 bases in the middle. Germline V gene data show CDR1 as SGDLS and CDR2 as YYNGEE. The CDR3 is 14 residues long. This CDR3 reads CASSFGQLGDTQYF. The CDR3 coding sequence is TGTGCCAGCAGCTTCGGACAGCTCGGGGATACGCAGTATTTT.

The chain combines TRBV7-2 with TRBJ2-1; 10 bases map to TRBD2. The CDR3 is 16 residues long. Germline CDR1 SGHTA, CDR2 FQGNSA. The V and J ends lost 1 base and 8 bases, in that order; junction bases with no gene match: 8. In DNA, the CDR3 is TGTGCCAGCAGCTTAGGTCCGGAGCGGGAGGGATATGAGCAGTTCTTC. Encoded protein: CASSLGPEREGYEQFF.

The chain employs TRBV30 and TRBJ1-6; maybe TRBD1 (5 bases). Trimming took 3 bases from V and 9 from J, leaving 18 bases between them. The CDR3 length is 15 residues. Germline V gene lookup returns CDR1 GTSNPN and CDR2 SVGIG (reference sequence). The CDR3 DNA is TGTGCCTGGAGATTCCCATCAGGGTCTGGTTCACCCCTCCACTTT. Its protein is CAWRFPSGSGSPLHF.

As to this clone: The junction and the germline gene differ at one end; a read error may be behind it. The identical CDR3 is also encoded by other nucleotide sequences in the sample. The V call is TRBV15, the J call TRBJ1-1, with D possibly being TRBD1 (5 bases). CDR3 length: 14 residues. The germline V gene encodes CDR1 LNHNV and CDR2 YYDKDF (reference sequence). The CDR3 loop reads CATSRDQGRTEAFF. The CDR3 DNA reads TGTGCCACCAGTAGAGACCAGGGCAGAACTGAAGCTTTCTTT.

V gene TRBV6-5 combines with J gene TRBJ1-2; tentatively, D is TRBD1 (6 bases). The CDR3 has 14 residues. Germline CDR1 and CDR2: MNHEY and SVGAGI. V lost 5 bases and J 4 bases, leaving 14 bases between the germline ends. CDR3: CASSPSGTLYGYTF. The DNA for the CDR3 is TGTGCCAGCAGTCCGTCCGGGACACTCTATGGCTACACCTTC.

V usage is TRBV5-1 and J usage is TRBJ2-6; tentative D call: TRBD2 (5 bases). This CDR3 region has 17 residues. The ends were cut back, 0 bases at V and 2 bases at J, with 12 bases in the middle. CDR1 is SGHRS, CDR2 YFSETQ, per germline. CDR3 in DNA: TGCGCCAGCAGCTTGGGGGCCGGGATAACTGGGGCCAACGTCCTGACTTTC. Protein: CASSLGAGITGANVLTF.

This clone was picked up a small number of times. The rearrangement joins TRBV6-6 to TRBJ2-5; maybe TRBD1 (6 bases). The V and J ends lost 8 bases and 3 bases respectively, with 16 bases between them. This CDR3 contains 14 residues. Germline V lookup: CDR1 MNHNY, CDR2 SVGAGI (reference sequence). CDR3 in amino acids: CASSASRDKETQYF. In DNA form, the CDR3 reads TGTGCCAGCTCAGCCTCCAGGGACAAAGAGACCCAGTACTTC.

This chain uses TRBV9 with TRBJ2-4; D ambiguous. The CDR3 spans 19 residues. Germline V gene lookup returns CDR1 SGDLS and CDR2 YYNGEE. Trimming removed 0 bases at V and 0 bases at J, with 19 bases between. The CDR3, as DNA: TGTGCCAGCAGCGTAGCCTCCCACCCCGGTAAACTAGCCAAAAACATTCAGTACTTC. As protein: CASSVASHPGKLAKNIQYF.

V is TRBV12-2 and J is TRBJ2-7; TRBD2, the D gene given by the table, was not confirmed from the DNA. TRBV12-2 is given as a pseudogene. CDR3 length: 18 residues. The CDR3 DNA reads TGTGCAAGTCGCTTAGCGTCCCCGTCGCGCGGGGTCGGCCACGAGCAGTACTTC. The encoded protein is CASRLASPSRGVGHEQYF.

The chain is built from TRBV7-6 and TRBJ1-1; TRBD1 might be the D (6 bases). V shed 2 bases and J shed 5 bases, with 15 bases lying between them. This CDR3 region has 15 residues. Germline loops: CDR1 SGHVS, CDR2 FNYEAQ. The CDR3 DNA follows: TGTGCCAGCAGCTTATCTCCACAGGGTGGTACTGAAGCTTTCTTT. Encoded protein: CASSLSPQGGTEAFF. Based on the CDR3 plus reference TRBV7-6 and TRBJ1-1, the full variable domain is GAGVSQSPRYKVTKRGQDVALRCDPISGHVSLYWYRQALGQGPEFLTYFNYEAQQDKSGLPNDRFSAERPEGSISTLTIQRTEQRDSAMYRCASSLSPQGGTEAFFGQGTRLTVV.

The chain has TRBV10-3 and TRBJ2-1; D unclear. Germline CDR1 and CDR2: ENHRY and SYGVKD. The CDR3 contains 12 residues. Trimming removed 4 bases at V and 7 bases at J, with 8 bases between. The CDR3 sequence is CAISGDSNEQFF. The CDR3 DNA is TGTGCCATCAGTGGAGACTCGAATGAGCAGTTCTTC.

This chain links TRBV18 with TRBJ2-7; D remains unclear. The germline V gene encodes CDR1 KGHSH and CDR2 LQKENI. The CDR3 is 16 amino acids. V was clipped by 2 bases and J by 0 bases, with 14 bases between them. CDR3: CASSPTRNSGSYEQYF. CDR3 DNA: TGTGCCAGCTCACCAACGCGGAACTCTGGCTCCTACGAGCAGTACTTC.

The chain is built from TRBV11-2 and TRBJ2-3; 9 bases line up with TRBD1. V was pared by 5 bases and J by 6 bases, with 21 bases of the junction left unmatched. This CDR3 spans 19 amino acids. Germline CDR1 is SGHAT and CDR2 is FQNNGV. The CDR3 DNA follows: TGTGCCAGCAGCCCGGGACAGGGAGCGGGAAGGATCGGTAGGGATACGCAGTATTTT. The encoded protein is CASSPGQGAGRIGRDTQYF.